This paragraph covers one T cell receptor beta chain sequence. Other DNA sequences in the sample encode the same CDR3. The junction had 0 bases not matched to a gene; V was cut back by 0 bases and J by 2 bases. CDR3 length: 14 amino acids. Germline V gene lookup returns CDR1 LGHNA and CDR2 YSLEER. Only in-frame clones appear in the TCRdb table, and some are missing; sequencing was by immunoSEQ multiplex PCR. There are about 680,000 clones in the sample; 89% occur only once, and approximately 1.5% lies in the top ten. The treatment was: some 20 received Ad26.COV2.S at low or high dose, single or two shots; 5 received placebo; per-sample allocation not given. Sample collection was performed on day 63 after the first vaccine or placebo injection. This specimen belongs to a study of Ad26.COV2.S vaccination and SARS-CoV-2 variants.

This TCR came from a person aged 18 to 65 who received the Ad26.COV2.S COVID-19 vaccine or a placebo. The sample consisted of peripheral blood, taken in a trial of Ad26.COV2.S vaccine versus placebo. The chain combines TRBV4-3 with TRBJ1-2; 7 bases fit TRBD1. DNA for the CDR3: TGCGCCAGCAGCCAAGACAGGGGGAACTATGGCTACACCTTC. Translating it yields CASSQDRGNYGYTF.